This T cell receptor (beta chain) was retrieved from a study of blood T cells in healthy people across ages. A J-beta primer mix and a sample-barcoded 5' primer were used in a second PCR of roughly 6 to 11 cycles. TCRdb processed the 5' RACE reads anew with MiXCR; each CDR3 protein has one entry. The sample lists 1.5 million to 2 million distinct CDR3 sequences; about 28% were seen once. Per sample, at least 5 micrograms of total RNA were extracted. This clonotype turned up a few times. Germline V lookup: CDR1 SGHAT, CDR2 FQNNGV. With 6 bases removed from V and 7 bases from J, the gap between germline ends came to 25 bases. The CDR3 runs to 16 residues.

Sample: blood. V and J are TRBV11-2 and TRBJ2-7, with D tentatively TRBD2 (6 bases). The TCR originated in a woman aged 30 to 39 in good health. CDR3 sequence: CASRPGSGEIYNEQYF. CDR3 DNA sequence: TGTGCCAGCAGACCAGGGTCGGGGGAAATCTACAATGAGCAGTACTTC.